The 2 T cell receptor beta chains below all came from one sample that was sequenced in a study of blood T cell repertoires in COVID-19. Assay used: immunoSEQ multiplex PCR; TCRdb lists only in-frame clones, some missing. The sample includes 300,000 to 350,000 clones, roughly 87% of them seen just once. Sequencing was carried out using peripheral blood. The receptors here all came from a man in his thirties or forties with COVID-19, enrolled during active disease.

V is TRBV19 and J is TRBJ2-5; tentatively, D is TRBD2 (7 bases). The CDR3 has 13 amino acids. CDR1 is LNHDA, CDR2 SQIVND, per germline (reference sequence). CDR3 amino acids: CEAGRGSQETQYF. Written as DNA, the CDR3 is TGTGAGGCAGGGAGGGGGTCCCAAGAGACCCAGTACTTC.

This clone was observed a single time. The rearrangement links TRBV11-3 to TRBJ2-2, with D maybe TRBD2 (6 bases). The CDR3 runs to 13 residues. CDR1 is SGHNT and CDR2 is YENEEA in the germline V gene. The V end was cut by 6 bases, the J end by 1 base, with 6 bases between. The CDR3 region is CASSSGNTGELFF. CDR3 nucleotides: TGTGCCAGCAGTAGCGGGAACACCGGGGAGCTGTTTTTT.